Shown below are 24 T cell receptor beta chains from a single sample sequenced in a study of molecular identifiers for immune sequencing clone quantification. TCRdb itself ran the PCR reads through MiXCR, one entry per CDR3 protein. The table includes about 98,000 distinct CDR3 sequences, about a third detected once. The source material was naive CD8+ T cells from blood, with Jurkat cell RNA spiked in. This sample's subset: FACS-sorted CD8+CD4-CCR7+CD45RA+ naive T cells. The receptors originated from a human donor in good health. Some libraries in this study had Jurkat cell RNA spiked in.

This chain links TRBV7-8 with TRBJ2-1; 12 bases are shared with TRBD2. The CDR3 loop spans 13 amino acids. Per germline, CDR1 SGHVS and CDR2 FQNEAQ. The J segment lost 7 bases and the V segment lost 10 bases, leaving 5 bases of the junction unmatched. CDR3 bases: TGTGCCACGACTAGCGGGAGTTTAAATGAGCAGTTCTTC. Amino acid sequence: CATTSGSLNEQFF. Full variable domain (rest looked up from reference TRBV7-8 and TRBJ2-1): GAGVSQSPRYKVAKRGQDVALRCDPISGHVSLFWYQQALGQGPEFLTYFQNEAQLDKSGLPSDRFFAERPEGSVSTLKIQRTQQEDSAVYLCATTSGSLNEQFFGPGTRLTVL.

This clonotype was seen ten or more times. This chain connects TRBV20-1 to TRBJ2-2; D gene ambiguous. Per germline, CDR1 DFQATT and CDR2 SNEGSKA (reference sequence). The germline V and J ends were trimmed by 5 bases and 7 bases, with 8 bases remaining between them. This CDR3 region has 11 residues. The DNA of the CDR3 is TGCAGTGCTGCCCTAAACGGGGAGCTGTTTTTT. Translated: CSAALNGELFF.

The rearrangement joins TRBV4-1 to TRBJ2-7; D gene uncertain. Germline values: CDR1 MGHRA, CDR2 YSYEKL. This CDR3 is built from 13 residues. The V end was cut by 0 bases, the J end by 2 bases, with 5 bases between. CDR3 bases: TGCGCCAGCAGCCAAGACGCCGCCTACGAGCAGTACTTC. Its protein is CASSQDAAYEQYF.

This clonotype has ten or more counts. The V and J genes are TRBV15 and TRBJ1-6; no reliable D call. V was trimmed by 1 base and J by 8 bases, leaving 9 bases between them. The CDR3 spans 14 residues. Germline CDR1 is LNHNV and CDR2 is YYDKDF (reference sequence). As DNA, the CDR3 is TGTGCCACCAGCAGAGCAGGTCTTCATTCACCCCTCCACTTT. Amino acids: CATSRAGLHSPLHF.

This chain uses TRBV6-6 with TRBJ2-6; 9 bases agree with TRBD2. This CDR3 has 19 residues. V dropped 5 bases and J dropped 0; count of bases not matched to a gene: 11. Germline V CDR1 and CDR2: MNHNY, SVGAGI (reference sequence). CDR3 bases: TGTGCCAGCAGTGGTGAGAGAAGCGGGAGGATCTCTGGGGCCAACGTCCTGACTTTC. As protein: CASSGERSGRISGANVLTF.

The genes are TRBV4-3 and TRBJ1-4; D is possibly TRBD1 (5 bases). Germline CDR1 reads LGHNA; CDR2 reads YSLEER. V gave up 4 bases and J gave up 0 bases, with 12 bases separating them. The CDR3 runs 16 residues. CDR3 region: CASSPDSRATNEKLFF. DNA of the CDR3: TGCGCCAGCAGCCCCGACAGCCGAGCAACTAATGAAAAACTGTTTTTT.

Ten or more counts support this clonotype. This chain connects TRBV28 to TRBJ2-7, with 11 bases matching TRBD2. The CDR3 covers 15 residues. V lost 3 bases to trimming and J lost 4 bases; unmatched junction nucleotides: 5. CDR1 is MDHEN and CDR2 is SYDVKM in the germline V gene. CDR3 amino acids: CASSFSTSGIYEQYF. CDR3 nucleotide sequence: TGTGCCAGCAGTTTCTCGACTAGCGGGATTTACGAGCAGTACTTC.

Many counts were recorded for this clonotype. The chain employs TRBV25-1 and TRBJ2-5; a weak D match, TRBD2 (6 bases). CDR3 length equals 13 residues. Looked up from germline, CDR1 is MGHDK and CDR2 is SYGVNS. V gave up 8 bases and J gave up 1 base, with 11 bases separating them. Here the CDR3 DNA reads TGTGCCAGCTCCGGTAGCGGCCAAGAGACCCAGTACTTC. Protein sequence: CASSGSGQETQYF.

Concerning this clonotype: The CDR3 does not end in the conserved phenylalanine or tryptophan, so this is likely a read error. The gene calls are TRBV7-9 and TRBJ1-5, with TRBD1 identical over 7 bases. The CDR3 totals 14 residues. Trimming took 4 bases from V and 9 from J; bases not matched to a gene: 9. In germline, CDR1 is SEHNR, CDR2 FQNEAQ (reference sequence). The CDR3 loop reads CASSYGTAIGPQHY. CDR3 nucleotides: TGTGCCAGCAGCTACGGGACAGCTATCGGGCCCCAGCATTAT.

Ten or more counts support this clonotype. The chain carries TRBV9 and TRBJ2-3; 9 positions agree with TRBD1. CDR3 length: 17 residues. Per germline, CDR1 SGDLS and CDR2 YYNGEE. The V segment lost 4 bases and the J segment 3 bases; nucleotides outside the gene matches: 12. Here the CDR3 reads CASSTPRIGTGTDTQYF. Written as DNA, the CDR3 is TGTGCCAGCAGCACCCCCAGGATAGGGACAGGGACAGATACGCAGTATTTT.

The sample holds many counts of this clonotype. This chain uses TRBV9 with TRBJ2-7; possibly TRBD2 for D (5 bases). The CDR3 extends over 13 amino acids. Per the germline V gene, CDR1 is SGDLS and CDR2 is YYNGEE. The V end was cut by 3 bases, the J end by 0 bases, with 7 bases between. This chain's CDR3 is CASSGRDSYEQYF. CDR3 DNA sequence: TGTGCCAGCAGCGGCCGGGACTCCTACGAGCAGTACTTC.

Regarding this clonotype: Since the CDR3 does not end with the conserved phenylalanine or tryptophan, this likely comes from a read error. The chain uses TRBV13 and TRBJ2-3; no clear D. Trimming left V 8 bases short and J 6 bases short, with 15 bases between. There are 13 residues in the CDR3. The germline gives CDR1 PRHDT, CDR2 FYEKMQ (reference sequence). The CDR3 spells CASCSSASDTQYI. The CDR3 DNA sequence: TGTGCCAGCTGCTCTTCAGCCTCCGATACGCAGTATATT.

This clonotype was seen once. A single base separates this from a much larger clone, so it may be a read error. The chain combines TRBV6-2 or TRBV6-3 with TRBJ1-1; weak D call: TRBD1 (5 bases). This CDR3 region has 15 residues. Germline V lookup: CDR1 MNHEY, CDR2 SVGEGT. The DNA for the CDR3 is TGTGCCAGCAGGAAGGTTACAGGACCGAACACTGAAGCTTCCTTT. Translated: CASRKVTGPNTEASF.

This clonotype was observed at least ten times. The CDR3 sequence is CSARDRGSEQYF. The CDR3 nucleotides are TGCAGTGCGCGGGACAGGGGAAGCGAGCAGTACTTC. The chain uses TRBV20-1 and TRBJ2-7; TRBD1 agrees at 10 bases. Per germline, CDR1 DFQATT and CDR2 SNEGSKA (reference sequence). The CDR3 loop spans 12 amino acids. Germline trimming cut 6 bases from V and 6 bases from J; bases unmatched to any gene: 5.

This chain links TRBV7-9 with TRBJ2-7, with D perhaps matching TRBD1 (6 bases). Germline V gene data show CDR1 as SEHNR and CDR2 as FQNEAQ (reference sequence). With 4 bases removed from V and 2 bases from J, the gap between germline ends came to 18 bases. The CDR3 has 16 residues. The DNA for the CDR3 is TGTGCCAGCAGCTCCCACATCCGGGACAAGACCTACGAGCAGTACTTC. Residues: CASSSHIRDKTYEQYF.

This clonotype is a singleton in its sample. The V call is TRBV5-6, the J call TRBJ2-7; D is unresolved. The CDR3 totals 15 residues. The V end lost 0 bases, the J end lost 2 bases, and 12 bases lay between the germline ends. Germline V gene lookup returns CDR1 SGHDT and CDR2 YYEEEE. The CDR3 bases are TGTGCCAGCAGCTTGGGATTGGGCAGGCCCTACGAGCAGTACTTC. As protein: CASSLGLGRPYEQYF.

The chain carries TRBV7-3 and TRBJ2-3, with 10 nucleotides matching TRBD2. Germline CDR1 reads SGHTA; CDR2 reads FQGTGA. The CDR3 extends over 18 amino acids. The V and J ends lost 2 bases and 2 bases, in that order; junction bases with no gene match: 10. This CDR3 is CASSLWGPGLADTDTQYF. CDR3 DNA sequence: TGTGCCAGCAGCTTATGGGGCCCAGGACTAGCGGACACAGATACGCAGTATTTT.

The genes are TRBV28 and TRBJ2-4, with 8 nucleotides matching TRBD1. This CDR3 has 15 amino acids. Germline-derived CDR1 and CDR2 are MDHEN and SYDVKM. With 3 bases clipped from V and 5 bases from J, the junction kept 6 bases outside the gene matches. This chain's CDR3 is CASSFLRTGQNIQYF. The CDR3 DNA reads as TGTGCCAGCAGTTTCCTCAGGACAGGGCAAAACATTCAGTACTTC.

This chain uses TRBV27 with TRBJ2-3; maybe TRBD1 (6 bases). Germline-derived CDR1 and CDR2 are MNHEY and SMNVEV (reference sequence). The CDR3 runs 14 residues. Trimming removed 6 bases from V and 3 bases from J, with 13 bases in between. The DNA for the CDR3 is TGTGCCAGCAGCTCGGGACATAGAACAGATACGCAGTATTTT. It encodes CASSSGHRTDTQYF.

The V gene is TRBV20-1, the J gene TRBJ2-7, with 8 bases aligning to TRBD1. This CDR3 is built from 13 residues. J gave up 5 bases and V 0 bases, and 3 bases lay outside the gene matches. Germline loops: CDR1 DFQATT, CDR2 SNEGSKA (reference sequence). The CDR3 DNA reads TGCAGTGCTAGAGACCTGGACAGGGACGAGCAGTACTTC. This sequence encodes CSARDLDRDEQYF.

As DNA, the CDR3 is TGCAGTGCTAGAGTGGAGGTGATCCGCACAGATACGCAGTATTTT. Residues: CSARVEVIRTDTQYF. The chain uses TRBV20-1 and TRBJ2-3; tentatively, D is TRBD2 (5 bases). CDR3 length: 15 amino acids. Germline loops: CDR1 DFQATT, CDR2 SNEGSKA (reference sequence). V dropped 1 base and J dropped 1 base, with 12 bases sitting between them.

This clonotype was counted many times. This chain links TRBV7-9 with TRBJ2-7; D is undetermined. The CDR3 totals 13 residues. V was pared by 5 bases and J by 2 bases, with 10 bases between. Per germline, CDR1 SEHNR and CDR2 FQNEAQ (reference sequence). The CDR3 protein is CASSQIGPYEQYF. CDR3 DNA: TGTGCCAGCAGCCAAATTGGTCCCTACGAGCAGTACTTC.

This clonotype was detected many times. The chain carries TRBV28 and TRBJ2-7; D possibly corresponds to TRBD1 (5 bases). CDR3 length: 13 residues. V lost 7 bases and J 5 bases, leaving 15 bases between the germline ends. Germline values: CDR1 MDHEN, CDR2 SYDVKM. The CDR3 sequence: CASISRGVHEQYF. Written as DNA, the CDR3 is TGTGCCAGCATCTCTAGGGGTGTCCACGAGCAGTACTTC.

Comments on this clonotype: Given the absence of the conserved phenylalanine or tryptophan at the CDR3 end, a read error is likely. The DNA is omitted, as the CDR3 cannot be located on it reliably, and the CDR3 follows TCRdb's listing. CDR3 sequence reads: CSALVRGREQHI. The V and J genes are TRBV29-1 and TRBJ2-7; the DNA was not compared with TRBD1, the D call given in the table. Germline-derived CDR1 and CDR2 are SQVTM and ANQGSEA. The CDR3 has 12 amino acids, counting both end residues.